This is a list of T cell receptor beta chains from one sample in a study of a mutant IDH1 vaccine in newly diagnosed glioma. Their antigens remain unidentified. TCRdb's table, derived via immunoSEQ multiplex PCR, lists solely in-frame clones and lacks some. Among over 50,000 clones listed, roughly 72% were seen once. Here the sequenced sample was PBMCs, taken from a glioma patient whose treatment included an IDH1 peptide vaccine. The receptors come from a woman aged 40-49 years with glioma. Some clones in this sample may be carry-over from other donors' samples. Each CDR3 is given with its conserved first and last residue. Fields, in order: V gene, clone size, J gene, CDR3 protein. For some rows the clone size is stated as once, few or many, or as a class when expanded; others skip it.

>TRBV30|few|TRBJ2-3
CAWRWQADTQYF
>TRBV9|-|TRBJ2-2
CASSVSTGELFF
>TRBV19|-|TRBJ2-2
CASSIGSASGELFF
>TRBV6-1|-|TRBJ2-5
CASSEARGVTQYF
>TRBV4-3|few|TRBJ1-1
CASSQKMNTEAFF
>TRBV5-4|-|TRBJ2-7
CASSIGQGSSYEQYF
>TRBV5-1|-|TRBJ2-7
CASSLVQGGDEQYF
>TRBV30|-|TRBJ1-1
CAYMNTEAFF
>TRBV19|-|TRBJ1-5
CASSPPEGASNQPQHF
>TRBV5-6|-|TRBJ2-5
CASSLAPLQPSQYF
>TRBV5-1|-|TRBJ2-7
CASSLIAGGPIYEQYF
>TRBV29-1|-|TRBJ2-4
CSVEGTGVLGGIQYF
>TRBV19|-|TRBJ2-6
CASSILGLSSGANVLTF
>TRBV7-2|-|TRBJ1-5
CASSLRDNQPQHF
>TRBV5-4|few|TRBJ1-1
CASSLVRGSEAFF
>TRBV30|-|TRBJ2-7
CAAYQPGFYEQYF
>TRBV4-1|-|TRBJ2-7
CASSQEGTSGGAYEQYF
>TRBV10-2|-|TRBJ2-1
CASSEGLAGKYEQFF
>TRBV7-2|-|TRBJ1-1
CASSLFGGRELGAFF
>TRBV5-1|once|TRBJ2-7
CASSSWGGSYEQYF
>TRBV6-1|-|TRBJ2-7
CATSSGYEQYF
>TRBV2|-|TRBJ2-5
CASNGVFEETQYF
>TRBV19|-|TRBJ1-5
CASRGSNQPQHF
>TRBV19|-|TRBJ1-2
CAGTGGPSYGYTF
>TRBV30|-|TRBJ1-5
CAWGQDSNQPQHF
>TRBV29-1|-|TRBJ1-2
CSALPGTGTRRYGYTF
>TRBV7-9|once|TRBJ2-2
CASSPARPGELFF
>TRBV2|few|TRBJ1-1
CASSEVGRTEAFF
>TRBV6-4|-|TRBJ2-1
CASSASGEYNEQFF
>TRBV4-3|-|TRBJ2-7
CASSQERVLPGEQYF
>TRBV19|-|TRBJ1-1
CASTLTQGGNTEAFF
>TRBV4-3|-|TRBJ2-1
CASSQEVGVFHEQFF
>TRBV30|-|TRBJ1-3
CAWATGQGKISGNTIYF